These 7 T cell receptor beta chains share one sample of origin, sequenced in a study of T cell responses to AZD1222 COVID-19 vaccine. Repertoires were generated with immunoSEQ multiplex PCR, while TCRdb's copy carries only in-frame clones and drops some. The sample has 90,000 to 110,000 clones, around 90% seen once. Here the sequenced sample was peripheral blood, taken on day 0 of MenACWY control vaccination. Receptors were obtained from an adult in good health.

The chain combines TRBV30 with TRBJ1-2; 8 bases are a match to TRBD1. Trimming removed 4 bases from V and 0 bases from J; junction bases left unmatched: 13. The CDR3 is 17 amino acids. Germline-derived CDR1 and CDR2 are GTSNPN and SVGIG (reference sequence). CDR3 DNA sequence: TGTGCCTGGAACACCGGATGGGACAGGAGAGCTAACTATGGCTACACCTTC. Translation gives CAWNTGWDRRANYGYTF. Combining the CDR3 with reference TRBV30 and TRBJ1-2 gives the whole variable domain SQTIHQWPATLVQPVGSPLSLECTVEGTSNPNLYWYRQAAGRGLQLLFYSVGIGQISSEVPQNLSASRPQDRQFILSSKKLLLSDSGFYLCAWNTGWDRRANYGYTFGSGTRLTVV.

V usage is TRBV7-2 and J usage is TRBJ1-6, with 10 bases aligning to TRBD1. Germline V gene lookup returns CDR1 SGHTA and CDR2 FQGNSA. This CDR3 has 17 amino acids. Trimming at V came to 0 bases and at J to 7 bases, leaving 6 bases not matched to a gene. Here the CDR3 DNA reads TGTGCCAGCAGCTTAGCGTCGACAGGGGGCCGAAATTCACCCCTCCACTTT. Its protein is CASSLASTGGRNSPLHF.

CDR3 sequence: CASSLRVGGSTNEKLFF. The CDR3 nucleotides are TGTGCCAGCAGCTTAAGGGTAGGGGGCTCAACTAATGAAAAACTGTTTTTT. The genes are TRBV7-2 and TRBJ1-4; TRBD1 matches 7 bases. The CDR3 totals 17 residues. In germline, CDR1 is SGHTA, CDR2 FQGNSA. V lost 2 bases to trimming and J lost 0 bases; unmatched junction nucleotides: 6. The full variable domain, its missing parts supplied by reference TRBV7-2 and TRBJ1-4, is GAGVSQSPSNKVTEKGKDVELRCDPISGHTALYWYRQSLGQGLEFLIYFQGNSAPDKSGLPSDRFSAERTGGSVSTLTIQRTQQEDSAVYLCASSLRVGGSTNEKLFFGSGTQLSVL.

This clone has only one observation. CDR3 sequence reads: CASSQERSGSGELFF. The DNA for the CDR3 is TGTGCCAGCAGCCAAGAACGTAGCGGGAGCGGGGAGCTGTTTTTT. The J gene is TRBJ2-2, the V gene TRBV4-2; 9 bases align to TRBD2. Looked up from germline, CDR1 is LGHNA and CDR2 is YNFKEQ. The CDR3 is 15 residues long. V lost 0 bases, J lost 7 bases, and 3 bases stayed unmatched.

The chain has TRBV7-2 and TRBJ1-5; TRBD1 matches 7 bases. Trimming took 1 base from V and 1 from J; bases not matched to a gene: 1. There are 15 residues in the CDR3. CDR1 and CDR2 (germline): SGHTA, FQGNSA. CDR3 sequence reads: CASSLVRGSNQPQHF. DNA for the CDR3: TGTGCCAGCAGCTTAGTCAGGGGGAGCAATCAGCCCCAGCATTTT. The full variable domain, in which reference TRBV7-2 and TRBJ1-5 provide the parts outside the CDR3, is GAGVSQSPSNKVTEKGKDVELRCDPISGHTALYWYRQSLGQGLEFLIYFQGNSAPDKSGLPSDRFSAERTGGSVSTLTIQRTQQEDSAVYLCASSLVRGSNQPQHFGDGTRLSIL.

This chain links TRBV3-1 (or the pseudogene TRBV3-2) with TRBJ1-3; possibly TRBD1 for D (5 bases). CDR3 length: 13 amino acids. The V and J ends lost 1 base and 9 bases respectively, with 10 bases between them. Germline CDR1 reads LGHDT; CDR2 reads YNNKEL (reference sequence). The CDR3 coding sequence is TGTGCCAGCAGCCAAGCGGGACCACGCACCATATATTTT. It codes for CASSQAGPRTIYF.

The V gene is TRBV27, the J gene TRBJ2-7; 10 bases map to TRBD1. Germline trimming cut 6 bases from V and 7 bases from J; bases unmatched to any gene: 15. The CDR3 extends over 16 amino acids. Germline lookup yields CDR1 MNHEY and CDR2 SMNVEV (reference sequence). As DNA, the CDR3 is TGTGCCAGCAGCAATCAGGGACAGGGGAAAAAAAGGGAGCAGTACTTC. The encoded protein is CASSNQGQGKKREQYF.